This is a list of T cell receptor beta chains from one sample in a study of T cells in Graves' hyperthyroidism and ophthalmopathy. TCRdb re-analysed the multiplex PCR reads in MiXCR, keeping a single row per CDR3 protein. The table lists about 160,000 distinct CDR3 sequences, 9.4% of them singletons. The sequenced sample was blood. The receptors here all came from a woman between 18 and 30 years old with Graves' hyperthyroidism that later progressed to Graves' ophthalmopathy. CDR3s include the opening cysteine and the closing phenylalanine or tryptophan. A D gene is named only where the DNA matches it firmly.

j_call	v_call	d_call	cdr3_aa
TRBJ2-7	TRBV7-9	NA	CASSSITRPYEQYF
TRBJ1-5	TRBV20-1	NA	CSARTDNQPQHF
TRBJ1-4	TRBV2	NA	CASSGGREKLFF
TRBJ2-5	TRBV5-1	TRBD2	CASWASGSLGETQYF
TRBJ1-6	TRBV11-2	NA	CASSLMGPSSSYNSPLHF
TRBJ2-7	TRBV2	TRBD2	CASTGPAGGYEQYF
TRBJ2-3	TRBV5-6	TRBD2	CASSSERGGTDTQYF
TRBJ1-5	TRBV30	NA	CAWSYRTSQPQHF
TRBJ2-5	TRBV5-1	TRBD2	CASRGTSGKVETQYF
TRBJ2-1	TRBV7-9	TRBD2	CASSLSGGFNDQFF
TRBJ2-1	TRBV15	NA	CATSFAFNEQFF
TRBJ2-3	TRBV4-1	NA	CASSHLGERDTQYF
TRBJ1-1	TRBV24-1	NA	CATSDIESDEAFF
TRBJ2-2	TRBV10-3	NA	CAIRRTQPTNTGELFF
TRBJ2-1	TRBV28	NA	CASSLIGTIPSYNEQFF
TRBJ1-2	TRBV7-9	TRBD1	CASSLSGQGGNGYTF
TRBJ2-7	TRBV18	TRBD2	CASQSGTSGRPEQYF
TRBJ2-7	TRBV27	NA	CASGNCEQYF
TRBJ2-5	TRBV28	NA	CASSFQGNQETQYF
TRBJ2-3	TRBV28	NA	CASGEVTSTDTQYF
TRBJ2-7	TRBV6-2/TRBV6-3	TRBD2	CASSPGLAGAREQYF
TRBJ2-1	TRBV7-7	TRBD2	CASSANPNAGAYNEQFF
TRBJ1-1	TRBV19	NA	CASRKLLNTEAFF
TRBJ2-7	TRBV14	NA	CASSQEGAREQYF
TRBJ1-2	TRBV6-1	NA	CASSPGADYGYTF
TRBJ2-5	TRBV7-8	NA	CASSLTGVETQYF
TRBJ1-4	TRBV12-3/TRBV12-4	NA	CASSLDLVLVGATNEKLFF
TRBJ2-1	TRBV12-3/TRBV12-4	NA	CASTLGLASAYNEQFF
TRBJ1-5	TRBV4-1	TRBD1	CASSQDIFRGTANSNQPQHF
TRBJ2-1	TRBV6-1	TRBD2	CASSASGVYNEQFF
TRBJ2-5	TRBV11-1	NA	CASSLAGAKTQYF
TRBJ2-7	TRBV6-1	TRBD1	CASSQGTGSDEQYF
TRBJ1-6	TRBV2	NA	CASRGMSSYNSPLHF
TRBJ1-2	TRBV5-1	NA	CASSLLARGRDGHYTF
TRBJ2-2	TRBV13	TRBD2	CASSLTTSWNTGELFF
TRBJ1-2	TRBV12-3/TRBV12-4	TRBD1	CASTPTGFVYGYTF
TRBJ1-6	TRBV12-3/TRBV12-4	TRBD1	CASKSDRADSPLHF
TRBJ2-7	TRBV11-2	NA	CASSGLRTETYEQYF
TRBJ1-5	TRBV4-1	NA	CASSQGQGYSNQPQHF
TRBJ2-2	TRBV11-2	TRBD2	CASSLAGTRLMGELFF
TRBJ1-2	TRBV4-1	TRBD1	CASSLDRGGYGYTF
TRBJ1-2	TRBV6-1	TRBD1	CATLESGTGVGYTF
TRBJ2-1	TRBV6-1	NA	CASTTRGTIVRHEQFF
TRBJ2-7	TRBV5-1	NA	CASSPGEGRASYEQYF
TRBJ2-3	TRBV6-1	NA	CASGLARGTQYF
TRBJ1-1	TRBV4-1	NA	CASSQDSGRDLFEAFF
TRBJ1-3	TRBV12-3/TRBV12-4	TRBD1	CASSLPRGHGNTIYF
TRBJ2-7	TRBV19	NA	CASSISQGRAYEQYF
TRBJ2-1	TRBV9	TRBD2	CASSSTTSLLGNEQFF
TRBJ1-5	TRBV29-1	NA	CSVVGTAGQPQHF
TRBJ2-7	TRBV6-1	NA	CAGSSSLTGAGEQYF
TRBJ1-5	TRBV7-9	NA	CASSLDGGGNQPQHF
TRBJ2-7	TRBV2	NA	CASSVGDMSYEQYF
TRBJ1-6	TRBV30	NA	CAWTLAGSSTYNSPLHF
TRBJ2-1	TRBV5-8	NA	CASSFRGGPYNEQFF
TRBJ1-2	TRBV24-1	NA	CATSTALRGGAEGYTF
TRBJ2-2	TRBV11-3	NA	CASSDRWSTGELFF
TRBJ1-2	TRBV12-3/TRBV12-4	NA	CASSLAQGGQGYGYTF
TRBJ1-5	TRBV27	TRBD1	CASSFTLGTDHQPQHF
TRBJ2-2	TRBV11-2	NA	CASSLGLNRDAGELFF